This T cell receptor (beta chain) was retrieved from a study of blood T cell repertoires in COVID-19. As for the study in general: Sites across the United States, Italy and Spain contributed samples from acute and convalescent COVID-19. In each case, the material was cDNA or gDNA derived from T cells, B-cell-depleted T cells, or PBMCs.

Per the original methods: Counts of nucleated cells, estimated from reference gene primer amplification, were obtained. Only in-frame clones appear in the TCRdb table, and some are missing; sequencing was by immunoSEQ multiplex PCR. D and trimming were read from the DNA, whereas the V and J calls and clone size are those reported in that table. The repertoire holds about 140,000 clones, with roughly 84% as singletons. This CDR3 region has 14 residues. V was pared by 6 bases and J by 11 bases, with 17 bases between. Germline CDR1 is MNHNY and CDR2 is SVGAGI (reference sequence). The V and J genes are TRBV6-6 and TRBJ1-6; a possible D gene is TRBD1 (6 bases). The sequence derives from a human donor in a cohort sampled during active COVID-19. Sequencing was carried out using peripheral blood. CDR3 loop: CASRNPQGSAPLHF. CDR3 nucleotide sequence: TGTGCCAGCAGAAACCCACAGGGTTCAGCACCCCTCCACTTT.